The 5 T cell receptor beta chains below come from one sample, sequenced in a study of cytomegalovirus exposure and HLA in healthy donors. PCR primers comprised 60 Vbeta and 13 Jbeta primers. Clones were sequenced by immunoSEQ multiplex PCR, and TCRdb holds only the in-frame ones, with some missing. The sample has about 120,000 clones; over 55% are singletons. Source material: PBMCs. The receptors derive from a man between 18 and 29 years old in good health and CMV-seropositive.

V and J are TRBV5-1 and TRBJ1-5; the match to TRBD1 covers 7 bases. With V trimmed by 3 bases and J by 4 bases, 4 bases remained unmatched. The CDR3 contains 14 residues. Germline lookup yields CDR1 SGHRS and CDR2 YFSETQ. The CDR3 DNA follows: TGCGCCAGCAGCTCCGGGACAGCTAATCAGCCCCAGCATTTT. Encoded protein: CASSSGTANQPQHF.

The rearrangement uses TRBV9 and TRBJ1-4; the D is unclear. The CDR3 has 15 residues. The V and J ends lost 4 bases and 7 bases respectively, with 17 bases between them. Per germline, CDR1 SGDLS and CDR2 YYNGEE. CDR3 protein: CASSTEGGRSEKLFF. DNA for the CDR3: TGTGCCAGCAGCACCGAGGGTGGTCGGAGTGAAAAACTGTTTTTT. Variable domain in full (rest from reference TRBV9 and TRBJ1-4): DSGVTQTPKHLITATGQRVTLRCSPRSGDLSVYWYQQSLDQGLQFLIQYYNGEERAKGNILERFSAQQFPDLHSELNLSSLELGDSALYFCASSTEGGRSEKLFFGSGTQLSVL.

The chain carries TRBV6-6 and TRBJ1-5; no firm D call. The CDR3 totals 14 residues. Trimming cost V 0 bases and J 7 bases, with 10 bases left between them. Per germline, CDR1 MNHNY and CDR2 SVGAGI (reference sequence). The CDR3 DNA reads TGTGCCAGCAGTTACTCTTCCGGAGTCCAGCCCCAGCATTTT. Translated, it gives CASSYSSGVQPQHF.

This chain connects TRBV25-1 to TRBJ2-5; 9 bases agree with TRBD1. J gave up 14 bases and V 5 bases, and 9 bases lay outside the gene matches. The germline gives CDR1 MGHDK, CDR2 SYGVNS. The CDR3 has 12 amino acids. CDR3 in amino acids: CASSYRDRDYYF. The DNA of the CDR3 is TGTGCCAGCAGTTACCGGGACAGGGATTATTACTTC.

The genes are TRBV5-1 and TRBJ1-3, with 7 positions matching TRBD1. The CDR3 totals 17 residues. Germline trimming cut 4 bases from V and 2 bases from J; bases unmatched to any gene: 12. The germline V gene has CDR1 SGHRS and CDR2 YFSETQ. CDR3 nucleotide sequence: TGCGCCAGCAGCCCAACGGAGGGGGCGCCGGCTGGAAACACCATATATTTT. Amino acid sequence: CASSPTEGAPAGNTIYF. Supplemented by reference TRBV5-1 and TRBJ1-3, the full variable domain reads KAGVTQTPRYLIKTRGQQVTLSCSPISGHRSVSWYQQTPGQGLQFLFEYFSETQRNKGNFPGRFSGRQFSNSRSEMNVSTLELGDSALYLCASSPTEGAPAGNTIYFGEGSWLTVV.